A single sample gave rise to the 11 T cell receptor beta chains below, sequenced in a study of Tregs in tolerant kidney transplant recipients. Method: immunoSEQ multiplex PCR; TCRdb's copy keeps in-frame clones and lacks some. The data hold 55,000 to 70,000 clones, with 80% to 90% observed a single time. The sample here was Tregs from blood, taken before the transplant. The receptors were gathered from a human donor who received a combined kidney and bone marrow transplant.

The chain couples TRBV4-1 to TRBJ2-3; D assignment may be TRBD1 or TRBD2 (7 bases each). V lost 1 base and J lost 2, with 16 bases in between. The germline V gene encodes CDR1 MGHRA and CDR2 YSYEKL. This CDR3 contains 17 residues. CDR3: CASSQAGGRALTDTQYF. The DNA of the CDR3 is TGCGCCAGCAGCCAAGCAGGGGGGAGGGCCCTCACAGATACGCAGTATTTT.

V usage is TRBV11-2 and J usage is TRBJ2-5; D gene ambiguous. Germline loops: CDR1 SGHAT, CDR2 FQNNGV. The CDR3 extends over 14 amino acids. Trimming left V 0 bases short and J 3 bases short, with 8 bases between. CDR3 sequence reads: CASSLDMAEETQYF. CDR3 nucleotide sequence: TGTGCCAGCAGCTTAGATATGGCGGAAGAGACCCAGTACTTC. Full variable domain (missing parts from reference TRBV11-2 and TRBJ2-5): EAGVAQSPRYKIIEKRQSVAFWCNPISGHATLYWYQQILGQGPKLLIQFQNNGVVDDSQLPKDRFSAERLKGVDSTLKIQPAKLEDSAVYLCASSLDMAEETQYFGPGTRLLVL.

The table lists this clone with a few counts. DNA for the CDR3: TGCGCCAGCAGCCAAGATCGGGCGGGAGGCTCCTACAATGAGCAGTTCTTC. Its translation: CASSQDRAGGSYNEQFF. The chain combines TRBV4-3 with TRBJ2-1; TRBD2 matches 8 bases. The CDR3 runs 17 residues. CDR1 and CDR2 (germline): LGHNA, YSLEER. V lost 0 bases to trimming and J lost 0 bases; unmatched junction nucleotides: 4.

The chain recombines TRBV30 with TRBJ1-3; D may be TRBD1 (5 bases). V was trimmed by 4 bases and J by 8 bases, leaving 9 bases between them. The CDR3 runs 11 residues. Germline lookup yields CDR1 GTSNPN and CDR2 SVGIG (reference sequence). Here the CDR3 reads CAWTGLDTIYF. CDR3 nucleotide sequence: TGTGCCTGGACAGGGTTGGACACCATATATTTT.

The rearrangement uses TRBV19 and TRBJ1-1; 7 bases align to TRBD1. CDR3 length: 14 amino acids. From germline, CDR1 is LNHDA and CDR2 SQIVND (reference sequence). V lost 6 bases and J lost 4; bases outside the gene matches: 8. The CDR3 here is CASRLTGSATEAFF. CDR3 coding DNA: TGTGCCAGTAGGTTGACAGGGTCGGCCACTGAAGCTTTCTTT.

This sequence joins TRBV18 and TRBJ1-1; 7 bases map to TRBD1. Germline CDR1 is KGHSH and CDR2 is LQKENI. The ends lost 1 base at V and 1 base at J; junction bases unmatched: 0. This CDR3 comprises 14 residues. The CDR3 DNA is TGTGCCAGCTCACCACGGGACAGGAACACTGAAGCTTTCTTT. It encodes CASSPRDRNTEAFF.

The chain has TRBV23-1 and TRBJ2-7, with 9 bases that match TRBD1. TRBV23-1 is known as an ORF, though its function is uncertain. This CDR3 region has 15 residues. The J segment lost 4 bases and the V segment lost 3 bases, leaving 7 bases of the junction unmatched. CDR3 amino acids: CASSHPTGGVYEQYF. The CDR3 DNA follows: TGCGCCAGCAGTCACCCGACAGGGGGAGTGTACGAGCAGTACTTC.

The chain has TRBV19 and TRBJ2-7; TRBD2 matches 7 bases. Germline trimming cut 1 base from V and 0 bases from J; bases unmatched to any gene: 0. This CDR3 has 14 residues. From germline, CDR1 is LNHDA and CDR2 SQIVND (reference sequence). The CDR3 here is CASSIGTSSYEQYF. For the CDR3, the DNA is TGTGCCAGTAGTATAGGGACTAGCTCCTACGAGCAGTACTTC. The full variable domain, its missing parts supplied by reference TRBV19 and TRBJ2-7, is DGGITQSPKYLFRKEGQNVTLSCEQNLNHDAMYWYRQDPGQGLRLIYYSQIVNDFQKGDIAEGYSVSREKKESFPLTVTSAQKNPTAFYLCASSIGTSSYEQYFGPGTRLTVT.

The V and J genes are TRBV2 and TRBJ1-3, with D perhaps matching TRBD1 (5 bases). V was shortened by 5 bases and J by 0 bases, with 8 bases between the two germline ends. The germline CDR1 and CDR2 sequences are SNHLY and FYNNEI. This CDR3 spans 14 amino acids. The CDR3 here is CASSSGGSGNTIYF. CDR3 nucleotide sequence: TGTGCCAGCAGTTCGGGGGGCTCTGGAAACACCATATATTTT.

The genes are TRBV27 and TRBJ2-2; the match to TRBD1 covers 8 bases. The germline CDR1 and CDR2 sequences are MNHEY and SMNVEV (reference sequence). J was trimmed by 5 bases and V by 6 bases; bases with no gene match: 2. The CDR3 has 13 amino acids. CDR3 sequence reads: CASRRQGTGELFF. In DNA, the CDR3 is TGTGCCAGCAGGAGACAGGGGACCGGGGAGCTGTTTTTT.

The chain has TRBV19 and TRBJ1-3; D remains unclear. Between the trimmed V and J ends, which lost 3 bases and 0 bases, there was a span of 21 bases. Per the germline V gene, CDR1 is LNHDA and CDR2 is SQIVND (reference sequence). CDR3 length equals 19 residues. CDR3 protein: CASSIRTTAGGYSGNTIYF. DNA for the CDR3: TGTGCCAGTAGTATCCGGACCACCGCCGGCGGCTACTCTGGAAACACCATATATTTT. Combining the CDR3 with reference TRBV19 and TRBJ1-3 gives the whole variable domain DGGITQSPKYLFRKEGQNVTLSCEQNLNHDAMYWYRQDPGQGLRLIYYSQIVNDFQKGDIAEGYSVSREKKESFPLTVTSAQKNPTAFYLCASSIRTTAGGYSGNTIYFGEGSWLTVV.